Sequencing of this T cell receptor (beta chain) was carried out in a study of cytomegalovirus exposure and HLA in healthy donors. The PCR ran on 60 Vbeta and 13 Jbeta primers. Here immunoSEQ multiplex PCR was the method, and the copy in TCRdb shows in-frame clones only, minus some. The table shows about 130,000 clones, with about 84% occurring only once. The V gene lost 10 bases and the J gene lost 10 bases, with 13 bases spanning the gap. The germline CDR1 and CDR2 sequences are MGHDK and SYGVNS. This CDR3 is built from 10 residues. Sequencing was performed on PBMCs. This TCR derives from a boy younger than 18 in good health and CMV-seronegative. The chain recombines TRBV25-1 with TRBJ1-1; D gene ambiguous. As DNA, the CDR3 is TGTGCCACCTACGGAGCGGTAGCTTTCTTT. Translation: CATYGAVAFF.